Shown below are 25 T cell receptor beta chains from a single sample sequenced in a study of T cell repertoires in cytomegalovirus infection. TCRdb re-derived calls from the reads in MiXCR, one entry per CDR3 protein. The sample records nearly 550,000 distinct CDR3 sequences, more than 15% being singletons. Sequencing was carried out using CD8+ T cells from PBMCs. The origin of the receptors is a human donor in good health (CMV status not recorded). Some clones in this sample may be carry-over from other donors' samples.

In this sample, this clonotype turned up many times. The chain employs TRBV2 and TRBJ2-3, with D perhaps TRBD1 (6 bases). The V gene lost 4 bases and the J gene lost 2 bases, with 19 bases spanning the gap. Germline CDR1 and CDR2: SNHLY and FYNNEI. The CDR3 runs 17 residues. CDR3 DNA sequence: TGTGCCAGCAGTGCCGACAGGACTCGACCGTTCACAGATACGCAGTATTTT. As protein: CASSADRTRPFTDTQYF.

With respect to this clonotype: The conserved final phenylalanine or tryptophan is absent from the CDR3, which likely points to a read error. The DNA is omitted, as the CDR3 cannot be located on it reliably, and the CDR3 follows TCRdb's listing. This chain links TRBV20-1 with TRBJ2-3; the D call TRBD1 from the table was never checked on the DNA. CDR1 DFQATT and CDR2 SNEGSKA come from the germline V gene (reference sequence). The CDR3 is 9 amino acids long, termini counted. This CDR3 reads CSALRTEVL.

The chain joins TRBV4-1 to TRBJ1-1; no definite D call. Per germline, CDR1 MGHRA and CDR2 YSYEKL. The CDR3 has 17 amino acids. V dropped 0 bases and J dropped 0 bases, with 14 bases sitting between them. The CDR3 DNA reads as TGCGCCAGCAGCCAAGATGTAGGAGGGTCGATGAACACTGAAGCTTTCTTT. Its protein is CASSQDVGGSMNTEAFF.

This clonotype was seen repeatedly, ten times or more. The chain links TRBV11-3 to TRBJ1-1; a possible D gene is TRBD1 (6 bases). Germline loops: CDR1 SGHNT, CDR2 YENEEA. Trimming took off 2 bases at V and 5 bases at J, with 9 bases between the two ends. The length of the CDR3 is 13 residues. The DNA of the CDR3 is TGTGCCAGCAGCTTACAGGGGAGGACTGAAGCTTTCTTT. Its protein product is CASSLQGRTEAFF.

The rearrangement uses TRBV27 and TRBJ2-2; 11 nucleotides align to TRBD2. V gave up 7 bases and J gave up 4 bases; unmatched junction bases: 5. CDR1 and CDR2 (germline): MNHEY, SMNVEV (reference sequence). The CDR3 spans 15 residues. This CDR3 reads CASNIAGGLTGELFF. CDR3 nucleotides: TGTGCCAGCAACATAGCGGGGGGGCTCACCGGGGAGCTGTTTTTT.

V usage is TRBV5-4 and J usage is TRBJ2-7; the D gene is possibly TRBD2 (6 bases). Germline lookup yields CDR1 SGHNT and CDR2 YYREEE (reference sequence). The V and J ends lost 4 bases and 0 bases respectively, with 20 bases between them. The CDR3 loop spans 17 amino acids. The DNA for the CDR3 is TGTGCCAGCAGCGATGATGTGGCGGGACCACGCTCCTACGAGCAGTACTTC. Protein: CASSDDVAGPRSYEQYF.

The V and J genes are TRBV5-1 and TRBJ2-1, with a tentative D call TRBD2 (5 bases). With 4 bases removed from V and 4 bases from J, the gap between germline ends came to 15 bases. CDR1 SGHRS and CDR2 YFSETQ come from the germline V gene. This CDR3 has 15 amino acids. The CDR3 DNA reads TGCGCCAGCAGCCATCGGAAGGGAGATTACAATGAGCAGTTCTTC. Translation: CASSHRKGDYNEQFF.

Ten or more counts support this clonotype. The V call is TRBV11-2, the J call TRBJ2-1; possibly TRBD1 for D (5 bases). V lost 6 bases and J lost 7, with 28 bases in between. The length of the CDR3 is 18 residues. The germline V gene encodes CDR1 SGHAT and CDR2 FQNNGV. The CDR3 loop is CASREFPRPGPETNEQFF. As DNA, the CDR3 is TGTGCCAGCAGGGAGTTCCCGAGGCCAGGGCCTGAGACTAATGAGCAGTTCTTC.

In its sample, this clonotype was seen many times. The CDR3 spells CASNPPTSGTGWLSAYNEQFF. The CDR3 region has the DNA TGTGCCAGCAACCCCCCCACATCAGGGACTGGATGGCTTAGCGCCTACAATGAGCAGTTCTTC. The chain couples TRBV11-2 to TRBJ2-1; D is possibly TRBD2 (6 bases). V was clipped by 7 bases and J by 2 bases, with 33 bases between them. Per the germline V gene, CDR1 is SGHAT and CDR2 is FQNNGV. The length of the CDR3 is 21 residues.

This clonotype was detected ten times or more. The V call is TRBV11-2, the J call TRBJ2-1; 15 bases map to TRBD2. The CDR3 contains 15 residues. CDR1 and CDR2 from the germline V gene are SGHAT and FQNNGV. The trim removed 1 base at V and 12 bases at J, leaving 4 bases unmatched. CDR3 amino acids: CASSLGGLAGGRQFF. CDR3 DNA: TGTGCCAGCAGCTTAGGGGGACTAGCGGGAGGAAGGCAGTTCTTC.

This chain joins TRBV5-6 and TRBJ2-2; 8 bases are shared with TRBD2. The V and J ends lost 0 bases and 4 bases, in that order; junction bases with no gene match: 5. There are 16 residues in the CDR3. The V gene's germline CDR1 is SGHDT and CDR2 YYEEEE. In nucleotides, the CDR3 is TGTGCCAGCAGCTTGGACCTAGCGGGTGGCACCGGGGAGCTGTTTTTT. As protein: CASSLDLAGGTGELFF.

A note on this clonotype: One base away lies a much larger clone, so this may be a sequencing read error. The rearrangement links TRBV4-2 to TRBJ1-4, with D tentatively TRBD1 (5 bases). The CDR3 length is 18 residues. The germline V and J ends were trimmed by 0 bases and 0 bases, with 14 bases remaining between them. Germline V gene sequence: CDR1 LGHNA, CDR2 YNFKEQ. Here the CDR3 DNA reads TGTGCCAGCAGCCAAGATCAGGGCAGTTTAGCAACTAATGAAAAACTGTTTTTT. Amino acid sequence: CASSQDQGSLATNEKLFF.

A word on this clonotype: This could be a read error, since a much larger clone is one nucleotide away. The rearrangement links TRBV12-3 or TRBV12-4 to TRBJ1-4; 9 bases are a match to TRBD1. V lost 7 bases, J lost 10 bases, and 10 bases stayed unmatched. The CDR3 runs 14 residues. The CDR3 is CASTPQDRGRKLFF. The CDR3 nucleotides are TGTGCCAGCACCCCCCAGGACAGGGGTAGAAAACTGTTTTTT.

This clonotype showed up just a few times. V usage is TRBV23-1 and J usage is TRBJ1-1; tentative D call: TRBD1 (5 bases). TRBV23-1 is sorted into the ORF group, with uncertain function. The V gene lost 4 bases and the J gene lost 3 bases, with 18 bases spanning the gap. The CDR3 is made up of 16 amino acids. This chain's CDR3 is CASSRGAGIYDTEAFF. DNA of the CDR3: TGCGCCAGCAGTCGAGGGGCAGGGATTTACGACACTGAAGCTTTCTTT.

The gene calls are TRBV2 and TRBJ1-5; possible D gene TRBD1, 6 bases. This CDR3 is 14 amino acids long. The germline V gene encodes CDR1 SNHLY and CDR2 FYNNEI. V lost 7 bases and J 4 bases, leaving 14 bases between the germline ends. This chain's CDR3 is CASTRSRGNQPQHF. For the CDR3, the DNA is TGTGCCAGCACTAGAAGCAGGGGAAATCAGCCCCAGCATTTT. Combining the CDR3 with reference TRBV2 and TRBJ1-5 gives the whole variable domain EPEVTQTPSHQVTQMGQEVILRCVPISNHLYFYWYRQILGQKVEFLVSFYNNEISEKSEIFDDQFSVERPDGSNFTLKIRSTKLEDSAMYFCASTRSRGNQPQHFGDGTRLSIL.

About this clonotype itself: One junction end disagrees with the germline gene, perhaps due to a read error. The V call is TRBV28, the J call TRBJ1-2, with D hard to call. Germline lookup yields CDR1 MDHEN and CDR2 SYDVKM. The CDR3 has 14 amino acids. The CDR3 coding sequence is TGTGCCAGCAGTGTAGGGAACCTCAAGTATGGCTACGCCTTC. Translating it yields CASSVGNLKYGYAF.

This clonotype has at least ten counts. The rearrangement joins TRBV12-3 or TRBV12-4 to TRBJ2-1, with 12 nucleotides matching TRBD2. CDR3 size: 14 residues. V dropped 5 bases and J dropped 6; count of bases not matched to a gene: 2. As DNA, the CDR3 is TGTGCCAGCAGTGGACTAGCGGGGTTCAATGAGCAGTTCTTC. As protein: CASSGLAGFNEQFF.

This clonotype was recorded a few times. The chain is built from TRBV2 and TRBJ1-1, with TRBD1 matching 7 bases. The junction had 13 bases not matched to a gene; V was cut back by 6 bases and J by 0 bases. Germline V gene data show CDR1 as SNHLY and CDR2 as FYNNEI. The CDR3 is 17 amino acids. CDR3 in amino acids: CASRNTGTDIMNTEAFF. CDR3 nucleotide sequence: TGTGCCAGCAGGAATACCGGGACAGATATAATGAACACTGAAGCTTTCTTT.

A remark on this clonotype: The junction departs from the called germline gene at one end, perhaps through a read error. The chain recombines TRBV6-6 with TRBJ1-6; D is uncertain. CDR3 length: 17 amino acids. Germline V lookup: CDR1 MNHNY, CDR2 SVGAGI (reference sequence). CDR3 amino acids: CASNTASFSSYNSPHHF. CDR3 sequence (DNA): TGTGCCAGCAATACAGCGTCTTTCAGCTCCTATAATTCACCCCACCACTTT.

This clonotype was detected only a few times. The rearrangement uses TRBV19 and TRBJ1-6; no clear D. This CDR3 spans 13 amino acids. CDR1 is LNHDA, CDR2 SQIVND, per germline (reference sequence). Between the trimmed V and J ends, which lost 4 bases and 11 bases, there was a span of 12 bases. DNA of the CDR3: TGTGCCAGTAGTACGGCAGGCTCACCACCCCTCCACTTT. This sequence encodes CASSTAGSPPLHF.

V gene TRBV27 combines with J gene TRBJ2-7; 9 bases fit TRBD1. The CDR3 consists of 16 residues. V gave up 0 bases and J gave up 3 bases; unmatched junction bases: 6. The V gene's germline CDR1 is MNHEY and CDR2 SMNVEV (reference sequence). The DNA for the CDR3 is TGTGCCAGCAGTTTATCGTGGGGACAGGGTATCTACGAGCAGTACTTC. Protein sequence: CASSLSWGQGIYEQYF.

The table lists this clonotype with many counts. The rearrangement joins TRBV10-2 to TRBJ2-7, with 9 nucleotides matching TRBD1. This CDR3 has 14 residues. Trimming cost V 3 bases and J 3 bases; bases outside gene matches: 3. Germline V CDR1 and CDR2: WSHSY, SAAADI. Written as DNA, the CDR3 is TGCGCCAGCAGTGACGGGACAGGGTACTACGAGCAGTACTTC. Residues: CASSDGTGYYEQYF.

The sample holds a few counts of this clonotype. This chain connects TRBV25-1 to TRBJ1-6, with no clear D. The V gene's germline CDR1 is MGHDK and CDR2 SYGVNS. Trimming took 4 bases from V and 7 from J, leaving 8 bases between them. The CDR3 contains 13 residues. The CDR3 here is CASSVQVNSPLHF. DNA of the CDR3: TGTGCCAGCAGTGTTCAGGTCAATTCACCCCTCCACTTT.

This chain connects TRBV5-4 to TRBJ1-1; TRBD1 agrees at 7 bases. After removal of 0 bases from V and 5 bases from J, the junction contained 7 bases not matched to a gene. The CDR3 covers 15 residues. Per the germline V gene, CDR1 is SGHNT and CDR2 is YYREEE (reference sequence). CDR3 loop: CASSLGRQGGTEAFF. The CDR3 nucleotides are TGTGCCAGCAGCTTGGGGCGGCAGGGGGGAACTGAAGCTTTCTTT.

This clonotype showed up many times. J is TRBJ2-3 and V is TRBV7-9; D gene uncertain. The CDR3 length is 18 residues. Germline V gene data show CDR1 as SEHNR and CDR2 as FQNEAQ (reference sequence). Trimming removed 3 bases from V and 0 bases from J, with 19 bases in between. The CDR3 coding sequence is TGTGCCAGCAGCTTTTCGTTTTTAGGCATCCCAAGCACAGATACGCAGTATTTT. Translation: CASSFSFLGIPSTDTQYF.